This T cell receptor beta chain was captured in a study of cytomegalovirus exposure and HLA in healthy donors. CDR3 length equals 15 residues. Germline-derived CDR1 and CDR2 are SGHRS and YFSETQ. V was pared by 2 bases and J by 7 bases, with 12 bases of the junction left unmatched. The PCR made use of 60 Vbeta and 13 Jbeta primers. The data were produced by immunoSEQ multiplex PCR, yet TCRdb's version contains in-frame clones alone and is incomplete. The data show around 140,000 clones, with roughly 86% seen just once and around 0.5% held by the top ten. J is TRBJ2-7 and V is TRBV5-1, with 7 nucleotides matching TRBD1. The receptor's source is a woman aged 40 to 50 in good health and CMV-seronegative. Sequences were obtained from PBMCs. This chain's CDR3 is CASSFDRDGRQEQYF. For the CDR3, the DNA is TGCGCCAGCAGCTTCGACAGGGATGGTCGTCAAGAGCAGTACTTC.